Following are 22 T cell receptor beta chains from one sample sequenced in a study of blood T cell repertoires in COVID-19. The protocol was immunoSEQ multiplex PCR, while the TCRdb copy is restricted to in-frame clones and leaves out a portion. The top ten clones hold 18% of a sample with roughly 84,000 clones, around four fifths of them seen once. Sample: peripheral blood. The receptor source for this set is an older man with active or convalescent COVID-19.

The V and J genes are TRBV6-6 and TRBJ2-5; 14 nucleotides match TRBD2. Per germline, CDR1 MNHNY and CDR2 SVGAGI (reference sequence). The CDR3 covers 17 residues. V shed 5 bases and J 5 bases; nucleotides not matched to a gene: 10. CDR3 nucleotide sequence: TGTGCCAGCAGTCTGGGACTAGCGGGAGTTTACGGGGAGACCCAGTACTTC. It encodes CASSLGLAGVYGETQYF.

V and J are TRBV5-4 and TRBJ1-1, with 7 bases aligning to TRBD1. The junction had 8 bases not matched to a gene; V was cut back by 4 bases and J by 11 bases. CDR1 is SGHNT, CDR2 YYREEE, per germline (reference sequence). The length of the CDR3 is 12 residues. The DNA for the CDR3 is TGTGCCAGCAGCCCGGAGGAGGGGGCGGCTTTCTTT. This translates into CASSPEEGAAFF.

This clone was found a few times. The chain recombines TRBV19 with TRBJ1-5; D remains unclear. The germline gives CDR1 LNHDA, CDR2 SQIVND (reference sequence). CDR3 length: 14 residues. With 3 bases removed from V and 4 bases from J, the gap between germline ends came to 10 bases. The DNA of the CDR3 is TGTGCCAGTAGTATCGCGTCGGTGAATCAGCCCCAGCATTTT. This encodes CASSIASVNQPQHF.

V gene TRBV5-5 combines with J gene TRBJ1-1, with TRBD1 as a possible D gene (6 bases). Germline-derived CDR1 and CDR2 are SGHKS and YYEKEE (reference sequence). Deletions cut 0 bases from V and 1 base from J, with 7 bases between. CDR3 length: 14 amino acids. In nucleotides, the CDR3 is TGTGCCAGCAGCTTGGGAGGGGGGAACACTGAAGCTTTCTTT. It translates to CASSLGGGNTEAFF.

The J gene is TRBJ1-6, the V gene TRBV12-3 or TRBV12-4, with 8 bases lining up with TRBD1. This CDR3 comprises 13 residues. The J segment lost 14 bases and the V segment lost 6 bases, leaving 9 bases of the junction unmatched. In nucleotides, the CDR3 is TGTGCCAGCAGACGGGACAGGACCGTAGCCCTCCACTTT. Encoded protein: CASRRDRTVALHF.

The chain is built from TRBV29-1 and TRBJ2-5; 7 bases are shared with TRBD1. J lost 7 bases, V lost 6 bases, and 14 bases had no gene match. Germline lookup yields CDR1 SQVTM and CDR2 ANQGSEA. This CDR3 spans 14 amino acids. In DNA form, the CDR3 reads TGCAGCGTGCTTAAGGGGACAGCCGGCGCGACCCAGTACTTC. Amino acid sequence: CSVLKGTAGATQYF.

This clone was found once. The CDR3 sequence: CASSISGPPYNEQFF. The CDR3 DNA follows: TGTGCCAGCAGCATTAGCGGTCCTCCCTACAATGAGCAGTTCTTC. This chain links TRBV7-3 with TRBJ2-1, with D maybe TRBD2 (6 bases). This CDR3 region has 15 residues. The germline gives CDR1 SGHTA, CDR2 FQGTGA. Deletions cut 5 bases from V and 2 bases from J, with 13 bases between.

The rearrangement uses TRBV7-8 and TRBJ2-3, with D possibly TRBD2 on 6 matching bases. CDR3 length equals 13 residues. Looked up from germline, CDR1 is SGHVS and CDR2 is FQNEAQ. The germline V and J ends were trimmed by 5 bases and 6 bases, with 12 bases remaining between them. The CDR3 spells CASSPQSGDTQYF. CDR3 coding DNA: TGTGCCAGCAGCCCCCAAAGCGGGGATACGCAGTATTTT.

The chain couples TRBV28 to TRBJ1-6; D unclear. Germline values: CDR1 MDHEN, CDR2 SYDVKM. V shed 7 bases and J shed 10 bases, with 14 bases lying between them. The CDR3 has 13 amino acids. This chain's CDR3 is CASTVEASSPLHF. DNA for the CDR3: TGTGCCAGCACGGTCGAGGCAAGCTCACCCCTCCACTTT. Complete variable domain (other parts from reference TRBV28 and TRBJ1-6): DVKVTQSSRYLVKRTGEKVFLECVQDMDHENMFWYRQDPGLGLRLIYFSYDVKMKEKGDIPEGYSVSREKKERFSLILESASTNQTSMYLCASTVEASSPLHFGNGTRLTVT.

This chain links TRBV24-1 with TRBJ2-5; D is undetermined. The length of the CDR3 is 13 residues. The germline V and J ends were trimmed by 4 bases and 1 base, with 6 bases remaining between them. The germline CDR1 and CDR2 sequences are KGHDR and SFDVKD. CDR3 DNA sequence: TGTGCCACCAGTGACGGTCCCCAAGAGACCCAGTACTTC. Translating gives CATSDGPQETQYF.

The chain uses TRBV3-1 (or the pseudogene TRBV3-2) and TRBJ2-6; the D is unclear. Trimming removed 1 base from V and 0 bases from J, with 7 bases in between. The CDR3 is 16 residues long. Germline V gives CDR1 LGHDT, CDR2 YNNKEL (reference sequence). The chain's CDR3 is CASSQGSLSGANVLTF. The DNA for the CDR3 is TGTGCCAGCAGCCAAGGCAGTCTCTCTGGGGCCAACGTCCTGACTTTC.

The V and J genes are TRBV21-1 and TRBJ1-5; the table gives TRBD1 as D, unverified against the DNA. TRBV21-1 is a documented pseudogene. This CDR3 spans 22 amino acids. The DNA for the CDR3 is TGTGCCAGCAGCAAAGCTAAGGGGACCTTCGACCGGGACAGGGGGCGTTTGGAGCCCCAGCATTTT. Its translation is CASSKAKGTFDRDRGRLEPQHF.

J is TRBJ2-3 and V is TRBV7-2, with D perhaps TRBD1 (6 bases). The germline V gene encodes CDR1 SGHTA and CDR2 FQGNSA. CDR3 length equals 16 residues. V lost 1 base to trimming and J lost 2 bases, with 13 bases between them. The CDR3 sequence is CASSLVDRLSTDTQYF. The CDR3 bases are TGTGCCAGCAGCTTAGTTGACAGGCTTTCCACAGATACGCAGTATTTT.

Only a few counts were recorded for this clone. The chain links TRBV18 to TRBJ2-2; no clear D gene. Trimming left V 5 bases short and J 9 bases short, with 10 bases between. The germline V gene has CDR1 KGHSH and CDR2 LQKENI. The CDR3 totals 12 residues. The CDR3 protein is CASSIEAWELFF. The CDR3 nucleotides are TGTGCCAGCTCAATCGAAGCGTGGGAGCTGTTTTTT.

The gene calls are TRBV4-2 and TRBJ2-2; 8 nucleotides match TRBD2. This CDR3 contains 16 residues. Germline values: CDR1 LGHNA, CDR2 YNFKEQ. With V trimmed by 4 bases and J by 4 bases, 8 bases remained unmatched. CDR3 amino acids: CASSPRRGVSTGELFF. CDR3 nucleotide sequence: TGTGCCAGCAGCCCGCGGCGGGGGGTTAGCACCGGGGAGCTGTTTTTT.

The chain links TRBV7-9 to TRBJ2-3; the match to TRBD2 covers 13 bases. With 5 bases clipped from V and 6 bases from J, the junction kept 5 bases outside the gene matches. The V gene's germline CDR1 is SEHNR and CDR2 FQNEAQ (reference sequence). The CDR3 is 15 amino acids. CDR3 sequence reads: CASSKGLAGVDTQYF. CDR3 nucleotide sequence: TGTGCCAGCAGCAAAGGACTAGCGGGAGTGGATACGCAGTATTTT.

This chain links TRBV10-2 with TRBJ2-2; perhaps TRBD2 as D (7 bases). The germline V gene encodes CDR1 WSHSY and CDR2 SAAADI. The V and J ends lost 7 bases and 0 bases respectively, with 15 bases between them. The CDR3 length is 16 residues. For the CDR3, the DNA is TGCGCCAGCAAGGGGGGGCAGGGTTCGAACACCGGGGAGCTGTTTTTT. This codes for CASKGGQGSNTGELFF.

The gene calls are TRBV10-1 and TRBJ2-2, with 9 bases lining up with TRBD2. J was trimmed by 4 bases and V by 5 bases; bases with no gene match: 5. The CDR3 has 15 residues. CDR1 WNHNN and CDR2 SYGVQD come from the germline V gene (reference sequence). In DNA form, the CDR3 reads TGCGCCAGCAGTCTCCTAGCGGGAACCACCGGGGAGCTGTTTTTT. Its protein product is CASSLLAGTTGELFF.

The V gene is TRBV7-9, the J gene TRBJ1-3; 7 bases match TRBD1. With 5 bases clipped from V and 4 bases from J, the junction kept 8 bases outside the gene matches. Germline values: CDR1 SEHNR, CDR2 FQNEAQ (reference sequence). CDR3 length: 15 amino acids. The CDR3 nucleotides are TGTGCCAGCAGCCCACAGGGGATCACCGGAAACACCATATATTTT. It encodes CASSPQGITGNTIYF.

In this sample, this clone turned up once. The chain employs TRBV2 and TRBJ1-1; perhaps TRBD1 as D (6 bases). V was pared by 6 bases and J by 4 bases, with 15 bases between. The CDR3 contains 14 residues. Germline V gives CDR1 SNHLY, CDR2 FYNNEI. Here the CDR3 reads CASRRGAEVTEAFF. As DNA, the CDR3 is TGTGCCAGCAGGCGGGGGGCTGAGGTCACTGAAGCTTTCTTT.

The J gene is TRBJ1-6, the V gene TRBV6-6; TRBD1 matches at 8 bases. The germline V gene encodes CDR1 MNHNY and CDR2 SVGAGI (reference sequence). The CDR3 is 15 residues long. The J segment lost 9 bases and the V segment lost 5 bases, leaving 9 bases of the junction unmatched. CDR3 bases: TGTGCCAGCAGTACGCGACAGGGGTTTATTTCACCCCTCCACTTT. Amino acids: CASSTRQGFISPLHF.

V and J are TRBV19 and TRBJ1-1; tentatively, D is TRBD1 (6 bases). The V end was cut by 5 bases, the J end by 0 bases, with 16 bases between. Germline V gene lookup returns CDR1 LNHDA and CDR2 SQIVND (reference sequence). The length of the CDR3 is 16 residues. CDR3 residues: CASSLGTTGLNTEAFF. The CDR3 nucleotides read TGTGCCAGTAGTTTGGGAACTACAGGGTTGAACACTGAAGCTTTCTTT.